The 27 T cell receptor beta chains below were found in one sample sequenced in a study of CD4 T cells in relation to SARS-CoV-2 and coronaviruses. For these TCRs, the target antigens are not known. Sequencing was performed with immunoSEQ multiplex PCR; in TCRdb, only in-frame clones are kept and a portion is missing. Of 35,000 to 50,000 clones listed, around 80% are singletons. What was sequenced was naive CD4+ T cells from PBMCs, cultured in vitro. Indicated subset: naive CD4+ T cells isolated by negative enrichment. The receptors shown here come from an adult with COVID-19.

CDR3 sequence (DNA): TGTGCCAGCAGCCAAGTTTCGCAGAGCTACGAGCAGTACTTC. It is translated as CASSQVSQSYEQYF. The genes are TRBV3-1 (or the pseudogene TRBV3-2) and TRBJ2-7; D is unclear. Trimming stripped 1 base from V and 3 bases from J, with 10 bases between. CDR3 length: 14 residues. Germline assignment: CDR1 LGHDT and CDR2 YNNKEL (reference sequence).

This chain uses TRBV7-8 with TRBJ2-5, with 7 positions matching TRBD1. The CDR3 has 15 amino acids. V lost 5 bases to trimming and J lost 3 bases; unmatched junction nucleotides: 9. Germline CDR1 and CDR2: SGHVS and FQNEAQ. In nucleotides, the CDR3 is TGTGCCAGCAGCCCCTCATCGACAGGGAAAGAGACCCAGTACTTC. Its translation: CASSPSSTGKETQYF.

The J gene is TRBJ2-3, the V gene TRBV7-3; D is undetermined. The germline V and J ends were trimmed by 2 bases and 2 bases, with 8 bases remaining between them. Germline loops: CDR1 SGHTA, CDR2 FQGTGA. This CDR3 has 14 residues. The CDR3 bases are TGTGCCAGCAGCTTATTTTCAGACACAGATACGCAGTATTTT. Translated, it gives CASSLFSDTDTQYF.

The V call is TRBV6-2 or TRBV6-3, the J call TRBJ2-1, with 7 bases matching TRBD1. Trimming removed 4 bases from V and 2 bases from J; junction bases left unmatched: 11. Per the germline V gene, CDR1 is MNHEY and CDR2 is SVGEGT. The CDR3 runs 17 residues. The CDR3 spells CASSSPRRQGPYNEQFF. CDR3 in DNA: TGTGCCAGCAGTTCTCCCCGCCGACAGGGTCCCTACAATGAGCAGTTCTTC.

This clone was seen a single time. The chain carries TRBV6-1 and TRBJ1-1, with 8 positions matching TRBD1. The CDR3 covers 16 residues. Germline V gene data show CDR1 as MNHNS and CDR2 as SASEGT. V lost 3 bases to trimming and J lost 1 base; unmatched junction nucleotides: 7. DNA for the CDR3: TGTGCCAGCAGTGACTGGACAGGGAACCCGAACACTGAAGCTTTCTTT. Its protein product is CASSDWTGNPNTEAFF.

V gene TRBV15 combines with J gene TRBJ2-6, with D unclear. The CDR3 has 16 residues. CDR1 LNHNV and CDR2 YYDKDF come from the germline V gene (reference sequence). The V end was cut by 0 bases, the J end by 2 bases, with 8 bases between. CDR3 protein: CATSRDRATGANVLTF. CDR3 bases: TGTGCCACCAGCAGAGATCGGGCTACTGGGGCCAACGTCCTGACTTTC.

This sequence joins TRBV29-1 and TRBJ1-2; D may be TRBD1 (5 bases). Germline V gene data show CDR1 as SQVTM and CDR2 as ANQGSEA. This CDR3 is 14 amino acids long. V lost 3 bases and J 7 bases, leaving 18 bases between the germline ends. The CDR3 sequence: CSVDRSGTDFGYTF. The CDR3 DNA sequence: TGCAGCGTTGACCGGTCCGGGACGGACTTTGGCTACACCTTC.

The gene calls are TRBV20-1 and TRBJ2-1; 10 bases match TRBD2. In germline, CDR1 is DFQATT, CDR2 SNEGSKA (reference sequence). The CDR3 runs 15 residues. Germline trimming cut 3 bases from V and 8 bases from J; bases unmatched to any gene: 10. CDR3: CSASDTSGKRDEQFF. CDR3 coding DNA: TGCAGTGCTAGTGATACTAGCGGGAAGCGGGATGAGCAGTTCTTC.

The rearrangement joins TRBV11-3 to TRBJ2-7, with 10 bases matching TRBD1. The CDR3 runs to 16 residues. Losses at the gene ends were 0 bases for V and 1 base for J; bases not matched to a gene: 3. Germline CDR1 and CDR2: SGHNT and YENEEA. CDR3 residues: CASSLDPGQGSYEQYF. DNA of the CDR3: TGTGCCAGCAGCTTAGATCCGGGACAGGGGTCCTACGAGCAGTACTTC.

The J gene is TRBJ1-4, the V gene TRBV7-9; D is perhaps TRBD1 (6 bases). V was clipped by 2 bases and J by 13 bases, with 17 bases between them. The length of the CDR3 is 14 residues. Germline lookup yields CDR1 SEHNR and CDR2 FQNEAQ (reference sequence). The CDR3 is CASSLRDMIGGLFF. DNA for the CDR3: TGTGCCAGCAGCTTACGGGACATGATCGGAGGACTGTTTTTT.

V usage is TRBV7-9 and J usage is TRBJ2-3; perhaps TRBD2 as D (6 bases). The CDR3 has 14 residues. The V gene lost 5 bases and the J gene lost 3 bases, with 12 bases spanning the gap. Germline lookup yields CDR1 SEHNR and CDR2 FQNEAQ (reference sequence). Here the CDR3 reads CASSKRLGTDTQYF. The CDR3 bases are TGTGCCAGCAGCAAGCGACTAGGGACAGATACGCAGTATTTT.

The CDR3, as DNA: TGTGCCTGGAGTACAACCAATATAGCCAAAAACATTCAGTACTTC. Protein: CAWSTTNIAKNIQYF. The chain uses TRBV30 and TRBJ2-4; D not certain. The CDR3 consists of 15 residues. Germline V lookup: CDR1 GTSNPN, CDR2 SVGIG (reference sequence). V lost 2 bases to trimming and J lost 0 bases, with 11 bases between them.

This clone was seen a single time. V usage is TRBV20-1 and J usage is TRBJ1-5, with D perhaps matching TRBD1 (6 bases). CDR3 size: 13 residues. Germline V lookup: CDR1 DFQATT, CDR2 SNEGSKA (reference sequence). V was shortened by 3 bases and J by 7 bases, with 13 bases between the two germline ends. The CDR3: CSASFGGGQPQHF. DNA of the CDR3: TGCAGTGCTAGTTTTGGGGGCGGCCAGCCCCAGCATTTT.

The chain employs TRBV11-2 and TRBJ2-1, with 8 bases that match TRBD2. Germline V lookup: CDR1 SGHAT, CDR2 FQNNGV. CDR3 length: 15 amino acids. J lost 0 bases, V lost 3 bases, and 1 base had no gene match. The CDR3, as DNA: TGTGCCAGCAGCTTCAGCGGGAGCTCCTACAATGAGCAGTTCTTC. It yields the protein CASSFSGSSYNEQFF.

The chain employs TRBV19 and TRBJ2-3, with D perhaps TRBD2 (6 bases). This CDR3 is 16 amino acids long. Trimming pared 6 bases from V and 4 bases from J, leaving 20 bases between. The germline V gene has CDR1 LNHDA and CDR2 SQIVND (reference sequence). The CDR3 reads CASSRSASAGADTQYF. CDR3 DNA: TGTGCCAGTAGCCGGTCGGCTAGCGCAGGTGCAGATACGCAGTATTTT.

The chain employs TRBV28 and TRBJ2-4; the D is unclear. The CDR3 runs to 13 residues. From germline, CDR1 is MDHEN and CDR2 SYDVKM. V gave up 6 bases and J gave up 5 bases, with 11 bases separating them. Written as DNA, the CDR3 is TGTGCCAGCAGCCAAGGCGGAGAAAACATTCAGTACTTC. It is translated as CASSQGGENIQYF.

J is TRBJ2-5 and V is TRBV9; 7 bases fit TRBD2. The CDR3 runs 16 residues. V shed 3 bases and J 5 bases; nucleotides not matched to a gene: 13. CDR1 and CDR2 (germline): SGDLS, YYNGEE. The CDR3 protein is CASSGRDYQGVETQYF. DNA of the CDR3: TGTGCCAGCAGCGGAAGGGACTACCAGGGAGTGGAGACCCAGTACTTC. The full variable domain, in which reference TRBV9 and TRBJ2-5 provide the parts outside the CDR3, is DSGVTQTPKHLITATGQRVTLRCSPRSGDLSVYWYQQSLDQGLQFLIQYYNGEERAKGNILERFSAQQFPDLHSELNLSSLELGDSALYFCASSGRDYQGVETQYFGPGTRLLVL.

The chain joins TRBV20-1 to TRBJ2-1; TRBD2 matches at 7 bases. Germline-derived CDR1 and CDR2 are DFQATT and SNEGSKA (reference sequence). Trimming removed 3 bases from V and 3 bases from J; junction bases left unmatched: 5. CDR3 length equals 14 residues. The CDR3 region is CSASKGGSYNEQFF. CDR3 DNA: TGCAGTGCTAGTAAGGGCGGGAGCTACAATGAGCAGTTCTTC.

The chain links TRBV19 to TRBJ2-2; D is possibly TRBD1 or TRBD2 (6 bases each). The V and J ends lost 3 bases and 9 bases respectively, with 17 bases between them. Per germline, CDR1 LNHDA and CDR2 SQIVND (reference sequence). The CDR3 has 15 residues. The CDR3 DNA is TGTGCCAGTAGTATCACGGGGGCTCCGGTCCGGGAGCTGTTTTTT. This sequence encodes CASSITGAPVRELFF.

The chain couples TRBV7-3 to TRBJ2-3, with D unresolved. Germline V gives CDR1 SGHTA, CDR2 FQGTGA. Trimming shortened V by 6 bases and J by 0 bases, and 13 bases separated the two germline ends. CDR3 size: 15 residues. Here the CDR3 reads CASSLGVGSTDTQYF. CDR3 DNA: TGTGCCAGCAGTCTTGGAGTCGGGAGCACAGATACGCAGTATTTT.

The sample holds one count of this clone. The CDR3 DNA follows: TGTGCCAGCAGTTCCCCAACCACCGGGACAGGGGTTTCGGAGACCCAGTACTTC. Its translation is CASSSPTTGTGVSETQYF. This chain uses TRBV28 with TRBJ2-5, with TRBD1 matching over 10 bases. V dropped 4 bases and J dropped 5; count of bases not matched to a gene: 16. CDR3 length equals 18 residues. The germline V gene has CDR1 MDHEN and CDR2 SYDVKM.

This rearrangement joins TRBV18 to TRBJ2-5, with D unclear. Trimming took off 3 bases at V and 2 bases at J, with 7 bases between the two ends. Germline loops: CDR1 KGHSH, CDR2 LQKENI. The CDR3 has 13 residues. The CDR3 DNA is TGTGCCAGCTCACCCTCGTGGCAAGAGACCCAGTACTTC. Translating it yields CASSPSWQETQYF.

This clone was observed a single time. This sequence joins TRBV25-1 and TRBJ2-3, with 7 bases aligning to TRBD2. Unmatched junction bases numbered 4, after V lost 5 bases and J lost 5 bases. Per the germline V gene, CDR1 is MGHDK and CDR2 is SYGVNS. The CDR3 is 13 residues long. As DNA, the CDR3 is TGTGCCAGCAGTTCGGCGGGAGTAGATACGCAGTATTTT. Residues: CASSSAGVDTQYF.

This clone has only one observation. The CDR3 bases are TGTGCCAGCAAGAGGGACAGGGGGGAGTACAATGAGCAGTTCTTC. It is translated as CASKRDRGEYNEQFF. The rearrangement links TRBV7-2 to TRBJ2-1; TRBD1 aligns across 11 bases. Trimming cost V 7 bases and J 4 bases; bases outside gene matches: 6. The CDR3 has 15 amino acids. Looked up from germline, CDR1 is SGHTA and CDR2 is FQGNSA.

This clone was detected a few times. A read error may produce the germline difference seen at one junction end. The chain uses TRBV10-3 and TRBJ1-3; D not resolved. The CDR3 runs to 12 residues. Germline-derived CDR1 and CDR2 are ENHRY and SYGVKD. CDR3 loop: CAISESENTIYF. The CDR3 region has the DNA TGTGCCATCAGTGAGTCTGAAAACACCATATATTTT.

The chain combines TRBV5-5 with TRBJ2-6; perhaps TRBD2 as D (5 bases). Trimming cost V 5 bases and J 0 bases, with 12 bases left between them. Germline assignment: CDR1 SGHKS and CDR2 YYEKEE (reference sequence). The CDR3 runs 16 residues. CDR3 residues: CASREEMVSGANVLTF. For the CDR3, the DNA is TGTGCCAGCAGGGAGGAAATGGTCTCTGGGGCCAACGTCCTGACTTTC.

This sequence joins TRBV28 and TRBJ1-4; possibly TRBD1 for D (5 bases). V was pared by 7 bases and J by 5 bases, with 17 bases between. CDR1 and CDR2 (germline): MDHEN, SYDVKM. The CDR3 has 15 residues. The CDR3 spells CASTRRTGGNEKLFF. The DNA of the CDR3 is TGTGCCAGCACCCGACGAACAGGAGGCAATGAAAAACTGTTTTTT.